This TCR beta chain was identified during a study of T cell responses to AZD1222 COVID-19 vaccine. Whole-study results and caveats: Nearly half of spike-specific TCRs reportedly target variant regions that are unmutated in the B.1.351 and B.1.1.7 variants. Only six people who got AZD1222 tested seropositive at baseline.

Some second doses came at about 4 weeks and others at about 12 weeks; these were pooled. Assay: immunoSEQ multiplex PCR; the TCRdb copy retains only in-frame clones and omits some. The sample holds 150,000 to 200,000 clones, less than 95% seen once. Comments on this clone: The antigen is undetermined.

The sequence derives from an adult who received the AZD1222 COVID-19 vaccine. The specimen comprised peripheral blood, sampled 28 days after the second AZD1222 dose.

CDR3 bases: TGTGCCAGCAGCTTAGCGGCAGGGAGGAACTATGGCTACACCTTC. This gives the protein CASSLAAGRNYGYTF. This chain joins TRBV7-2 and TRBJ1-2, with TRBD1 as a possible D gene (5 bases). From germline, CDR1 is SGHTA and CDR2 FQGNSA. Trimming took 0 bases from V and 2 from J, leaving 10 bases between them. The CDR3 loop spans 15 amino acids. The full variable domain, with the rest looked up from reference TRBV7-2 and TRBJ1-2, is GAGVSQSPSNKVTEKGKDVELRCDPISGHTALYWYRQSLGQGLEFLIYFQGNSAPDKSGLPSDRFSAERTGGSVSTLTIQRTQQEDSAVYLCASSLAAGRNYGYTFGSGTRLTVV.